This T cell receptor beta chain emerged from a study of cytomegalovirus exposure and HLA in healthy donors. Comments on this clone: Its antigen is not known.

CDR3 length equals 12 residues. The germline gives CDR1 MGHDK, CDR2 SYGVNS. V was pared by 5 bases and J by 8 bases, with 12 bases between. Study results and limitations: Analyses of presence/absence relied on an assumption of roughly uniform sequencing depth across donors.

Vbeta (60) and Jbeta (13) primers were used in the PCR. Using immunoSEQ multiplex PCR, the repertoire was profiled, and TCRdb retains in-frame clones only, with some absent. The sample holds 83,000 or so clones, more than 75% seen once. V is TRBV25-1 and J is TRBJ1-2; D call uncertain. Input material: PBMCs. The receptor was isolated from a woman in her forties in good health and CMV-seropositive. In nucleotides, the CDR3 is TGTGCCAGCAGTTCGGGGTCTATCGGCTACACCTTC. Translated, it gives CASSSGSIGYTF.